This T cell receptor (beta chain) was found in a study of metastatic and nonmetastatic thyroid tumors. By its share, this clone is large (0.1 to 1%). Its antigen remains unidentified. TCRdb re-called clones from the PCR reads using MiXCR. The sample shows 4,500 or so clones, around 30% of them seen only once. The entire patient cohort was treatment-naive prior to thyroid surgery. Study-wide results and limits: Malignant tumors reportedly showed significantly higher TCR beta diversity than benign nodules in both blood and tumor.

CDR3 length equals 11 residues. From germline, CDR1 is MDHEN and CDR2 SYDVKM. This clonotype was sampled from a male donor with papillary thyroid cancer or a benign thyroid nodule (not recorded which). Some clones in this sample may be carry-over from other donors' samples. The chain employs TRBV28 and TRBJ2-1; weak D call: TRBD2 (6 bases). Input material: adjacent normal tissue. This chain's CDR3 is CGAEGRHEQFF. For the CDR3, the DNA is TGTGGGGCGGAGGGGAGACATGAGCAGTTCTTC.